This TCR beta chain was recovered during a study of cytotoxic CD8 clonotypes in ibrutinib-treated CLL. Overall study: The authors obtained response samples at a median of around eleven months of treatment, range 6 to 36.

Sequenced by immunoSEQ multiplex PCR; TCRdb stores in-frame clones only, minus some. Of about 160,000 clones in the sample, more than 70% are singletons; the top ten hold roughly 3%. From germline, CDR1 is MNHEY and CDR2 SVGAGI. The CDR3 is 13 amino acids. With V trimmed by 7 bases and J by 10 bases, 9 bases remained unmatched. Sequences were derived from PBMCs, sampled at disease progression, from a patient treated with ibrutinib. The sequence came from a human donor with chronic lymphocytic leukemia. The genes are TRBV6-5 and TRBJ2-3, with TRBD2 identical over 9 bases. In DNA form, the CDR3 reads TGTGCCAGCATGCCCGGTGGGACTAGCTCGCAGTATTTT. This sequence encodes CASMPGGTSSQYF.